Listed below are T cell receptor beta chains from one sample, sequenced in a study of early T cells in non-severe SARS-CoV-2 infection. One entry per CDR3 protein results from TCRdb running MiXCR on the 5' RACE reads. Of approximately 64,000 distinct CDR3 sequences in the sample, roughly 18% were seen once. The source was whole blood, collected at baseline. These receptors originate from an adult who was a healthcare worker with PCR-confirmed SARS-CoV-2 infection or an uninfected control (not recorded which). The CDR3 runs from the conserved cysteine through the conserved F or W. A D gene is named only where the DNA matches it firmly. Some rows mark clone size as missing; the rest say once, few, many or name a class of expanded clone.

cdr3_nt cdr3_aa cdr3_length j_call clone_size d_call v_call
TGTGCCAGCAGTCAGCGGGGAACGAACACCGGGGAGCTGTTTTTT CASSQRGTNTGELFF 15 TRBJ2-2 - TRBD2 TRBV12-3/TRBV12-4
TGTGCCAGCAGTCTCTCGGCGAGCACTGAAGCTTTCTTT CASSLSASTEAFF 13 TRBJ1-1 once - TRBV7-9
TGTGCCAGCAGTTTACAGGGAAGATGGTATGGCTACACCTTC CASSLQGRWYGYTF 14 TRBJ1-2 few - TRBV28
TGTGCCGTCAAGGGGGGTGGTGCGACCCAGTACTTC CAVKGGGATQYF 12 TRBJ2-5 - - TRBV6-1
TGCGCCAGCAGCCAAGATCGGAGTGAAGCTTTCTTT CASSQDRSEAFF 12 TRBJ1-1 few - TRBV4-3
TGTGCCAGCAGTGGGGGCTTCCCCTACGAGCAGTACTTC CASSGGFPYEQYF 13 TRBJ2-7 - - TRBV6-1
TGTGCCAGCATGAGGGACAGGGTGCAAGAGACCCAGTACTTC CASMRDRVQETQYF 14 TRBJ2-5 few TRBD1 TRBV12-3/TRBV12-4
TGTGCCGGGCGTGAGGGGTCTCGGGAAAAACTGTTTTTT CAGREGSREKLFF 13 TRBJ1-4 once - TRBV2
TGTGCCACCAGCAGGGACAGGGGGTCAAGCTCCTACGAGCAGTACTTC CATSRDRGSSSYEQYF 16 TRBJ2-7 - TRBD1 TRBV15
TGTGCCAGCAGCTTAAACCCACAGACCTACGAGCAGTACTTC CASSLNPQTYEQYF 14 TRBJ2-7 - - TRBV7-2
TGTGCCAGCAGTTTATTATTGCGGCAGGGGCTGAGGAGCAATCAGCCCCAGCATTTT CASSLLLRQGLRSNQPQHF 19 TRBJ1-5 - - TRBV28
TGTGCCAGCAGTGAAGTGAGCGGCGCAACGTTTTTCTTT CASSEVSGATFFF 13 TRBJ1-1 once - TRBV2